This TCR beta chain was profiled in a study of blood T cells in healthy people across ages. Using a J-beta primer mix together with a sample-barcoded 5' primer, a second PCR was run for roughly 6 to 11 cycles. Using its own MiXCR run on the 5' RACE reads, TCRdb lists one record per CDR3 protein. Of approximately 1,700,000 distinct CDR3 sequences in the sample, more than 35% were seen once. This clonotype was found a few times. V was cut by 1 base and J by 4 bases, with 17 bases left in between. The length of the CDR3 is 16 residues. Germline-derived CDR1 and CDR2 are SQVTM and ANQGSEA. The sample consisted of blood. The TCR was taken from a human donor in good health. The chain links TRBV29-1 to TRBJ2-1; D may be TRBD2 (6 bases). The DNA of the CDR3 is TGCAGCGTTGAAGTCGGGACTTCGAACTCGTACAATGAGCAGTTCTTC. Translated: CSVEVGTSNSYNEQFF.